This T cell receptor beta chain was obtained from a study of T cell responses to AZD1222 COVID-19 vaccine (dated by TCRdb to about 2021). A note on the overall study: AZD1222 recipients whose second dose came at about 4 weeks and those whose second dose came at about 12 weeks were combined into one group, since spike-specific TCR depth and breadth did not differ between the two schedules. Trial participants were enrolled into age subgroups of 18-55, 56-69 and 70-plus years, which contained around 150, 29 and 61 TCR-sequenced participants, respectively. TCR sequencing was performed for some 250 trial participants, of whom around 200 were given two doses of AZD1222 and approximately 25 were given two doses of MenACWY control vaccine.

The CDR3 regions of human TCRbeta chains were analyzed by immunosequencing. Concerning the study's data processing: Repertoire TCRs were matched against a reference library of SARS-CoV-2-specific TCRs generated with the MIRA antigen-specificity platform. Breadth was defined as the fraction of unique TCRs that were SARS-CoV-2-associated. Depth was defined as the fraction of total T cells that were SARS-CoV-2-associated. Using the MIRA data, each spike-specific TCR was mapped to the spike region that the TCR reacts to and placed in a CD4 or CD8 class. Log10-transformed breadth and depth values were compared by one-way ANOVA with Sidak's multiple comparisons tests. Imported from immuneACCESS, the table was reduced by TCRdb to in-frame sequences with V and J called. These copies leave out some clones; in studies compared against another copy, an unresolved V gene accounts for under half, and the cause of the remainder is not known. V, J and clone size were drawn from that table, and D and trimming were deduced from the DNA. The sample profile shows 95,000 to 150,000 clones; roughly 87% of them were found once. The biggest ten clones account for approximately 10% of the sample.

In the paper's terms, the time point label means: baseline before first vaccination. Samples from vaccinated people were obtained from the UK trials COV001 and COV002, which included a single-blind randomized controlled phase 2/3 trial of AZD1222 (ChAdOx1 nCoV-19) in healthy adults. Trial participant PBMC samples were collected at day 0 and day 28 after the second dose for TCRbeta chain sequencing. As encoded in the germline V gene, CDR1 is SGHRS while CDR2 is YFSETQ. At the junction V is shortened by 4 bases and J by 7 bases, with 14 bases in between. Spanning cysteine to phenylalanine, the CDR3 consists of 13 amino acids. Only the CDR3 DNA stays, 39 bases, in frame from base 1. General conclusions and limits of the study: Because no day 14 peak-response samples were available, repertoires were characterized only after the peak T cell response. Most participants were white British and females outnumbered males, and the authors suggested that clonal diversity may have been underestimated. The 56-69-year group was small, and its depth increase did not reach significance, likely because of low power. After two AZD1222 doses, both the breadth and the depth of spike-specific TCRs were significantly higher than at day 0 and than in MenACWY recipients. The whole spike protein was spanned by vaccine-associated CD4 TCRs, and dominant responses were seen in regions 160-218 and 743-854. Conclusions about previously exposed vaccinees are limited, since just a handful of AZD1222 recipients were seropositive for SARS-CoV-2 at baseline. Reportedly, close to half of the unique spike-specific TCRs recognized epitopes lying outside the regions that are mutated in the B.1.351 and B.1.1.7 variants.

As concerns this clone: Its antigen is not yet known. Per-nucleotide qualities are absent, and no much larger clonotype sits a single base away.

The sequence derives from an adult in good health. The rearranged segments are TRBV5-1 and TRBJ1-2, with no D gene named confidently. Material: peripheral blood, obtained on day 0 of AZD1222 vaccination. The CDR3 region has the sequence CASSIGLGSGYTF. The sequence in DNA is TGCGCCAGCAGCATCGGCCTCGGTAGTGGCTACACCTTC.